These T cell receptor beta chains were read from a single sample in a study of blood T cell repertoires in COVID-19. The method was immunoSEQ multiplex PCR; TCRdb's version includes in-frame clones alone and lacks a portion of them. The sample has 150,000 to 200,000 clones; around 80% are singletons. Sequencing input: peripheral blood. All receptors come from a woman aged 40 to 49 with COVID-19, enrolled during active disease. Each CDR3 is given with its conserved first and last residue. The D gene is left open where the match is weak. A row's size may be missing; if present it is once, few, many or a size class.

CDR3 DNA: TGTGCCAGCAGCCAATTACAGGGGGCTCTAACTTTCTTT; CDR3 protein: CASSQLQGALTFF; J gene: TRBJ1-1; clone size: -; D gene: TRBD1; V gene: TRBV14
CDR3 DNA: TGTGCCAGCAGCCCCACGTCCGGGGGGGGATACTACAATGAGCAGTTCTTC; CDR3 protein: CASSPTSGGGYYNEQFF; J gene: TRBJ2-1; clone size: -; D gene: TRBD2; V gene: TRBV11-3
CDR3 DNA: TGTGCCAGCAGTTACCCCTCCGGGGGGAGCACAGATACGCAGTATTTT; CDR3 protein: CASSYPSGGSTDTQYF; J gene: TRBJ2-3; clone size: -; D gene: TRBD2; V gene: TRBV6-5
CDR3 DNA: TGCGCCAGCAGCCCGGGACAGGCCGGGGAGCAGTACTTC; CDR3 protein: CASSPGQAGEQYF; J gene: TRBJ2-7; clone size: -; D gene: TRBD1; V gene: TRBV5-1
CDR3 DNA: TGTGCCAGCAGTTTATCGAGCACAAGCGGAGCTTTCTTT; CDR3 protein: CASSLSSTSGAFF; J gene: TRBJ1-1; clone size: once; D gene: -; V gene: TRBV28
CDR3 DNA: TGTGCCAGCAGCCTATCGGAGGGCAATTACTCACCCCTCCACTTT; CDR3 protein: CASSLSEGNYSPLHF; J gene: TRBJ1-6; clone size: -; D gene: -; V gene: TRBV6-5
CDR3 DNA: TGTGCCATCAGTGGGACTGAGCAAAATGGCTACACCTTC; CDR3 protein: CAISGTEQNGYTF; J gene: TRBJ1-2; clone size: few; D gene: -; V gene: TRBV10-3
CDR3 DNA: TGTGCAAGTCGCTTAGGACAGTACACTGAAGCTTTCTTT; CDR3 protein: CASRLGQYTEAFF; J gene: TRBJ1-1; clone size: -; D gene: -; V gene: TRBV12-2
CDR3 DNA: TGTGCCAGCAGCTCCTGGGGGGAGCCCTATGGCTACACCTTC; CDR3 protein: CASSSWGEPYGYTF; J gene: TRBJ1-2; clone size: many; D gene: -; V gene: TRBV6-5
CDR3 DNA: TGTGCCAGCAGGTTACAGGGGGCGGGATACGAGCAGTACTTC; CDR3 protein: CASRLQGAGYEQYF; J gene: TRBJ2-7; clone size: once; D gene: TRBD1; V gene: TRBV6-5
CDR3 DNA: TGTGCCAGCAGTAGACAGTCCTTTGGGTCCGGGGAGCTGTTTTTT; CDR3 protein: CASSRQSFGSGELFF; J gene: TRBJ2-2; clone size: -; D gene: -; V gene: TRBV6-4
CDR3 DNA: TGCGCCAGCAGCACGGGACTAGCGGGGCCAAACACCGGGGAGCTGTTTTTT; CDR3 protein: CASSTGLAGPNTGELFF; J gene: TRBJ2-2; clone size: -; D gene: TRBD2; V gene: TRBV5-1
CDR3 DNA: TGTGCCAGCACCTTAGAGGGGAGGGGCACTGAAGCTTTCTTT; CDR3 protein: CASTLEGRGTEAFF; J gene: TRBJ1-1; clone size: -; D gene: -; V gene: TRBV28
CDR3 DNA: TGTGCCAGCAGGCCTCCAACCGGGACCAAAAACACAGGGGATGAGCAGTTCTTC; CDR3 protein: CASRPPTGTKNTGDEQFF; J gene: TRBJ2-1; clone size: -; D gene: TRBD1; V gene: TRBV2
CDR3 DNA: TGTGCCAGCAGTGTCCCTAGCGGGTTCTCCTACGAGCAGTACTTC; CDR3 protein: CASSVPSGFSYEQYF; J gene: TRBJ2-7; clone size: -; D gene: TRBD2; V gene: TRBV28
CDR3 DNA: TGTGCCAGCAGCTCCGGGCCGGGACTAGCGGGGGTCCCGAGCACAGATACGCAGTATTTT; CDR3 protein: CASSSGPGLAGVPSTDTQYF; J gene: TRBJ2-3; clone size: -; D gene: TRBD2; V gene: TRBV7-6
CDR3 DNA: TGTGCCAGCAGCCCACAGGGTAGCTCTGGGGCCAACGTCCTGACTTTC; CDR3 protein: CASSPQGSSGANVLTF; J gene: TRBJ2-6; clone size: few; D gene: -; V gene: TRBV6-4
CDR3 DNA: TGTGCCAGCAGCCTGGTCAAAGGGGTGTGCAATCAGCCCCAGCATTTT; CDR3 protein: CASSLVKGVCNQPQHF; J gene: TRBJ1-5; clone size: few; D gene: -; V gene: TRBV21-1
CDR3 DNA: TGTGCCACCAGTGATTTGGGAGGGGATGGAGGGCGGCTGTTTTTT; CDR3 protein: CATSDLGGDGGRLFF; J gene: TRBJ2-2; clone size: -; D gene: -; V gene: TRBV24-1
CDR3 DNA: TGTGCCAGCAGCGCTACAGGGGCGCTCAATGAAAAACTGTTTTTT; CDR3 protein: CASSATGALNEKLFF; J gene: TRBJ1-4; clone size: -; D gene: TRBD1; V gene: TRBV7-3
CDR3 DNA: TGCGCCAGCAGCTCTCGGACTACCACCGGGGAGCTGTTTTTT; CDR3 protein: CASSSRTTTGELFF; J gene: TRBJ2-2; clone size: -; D gene: -; V gene: TRBV5-1
CDR3 DNA: TGTGCCAGCAAAACCTATTCAGGACAGGGCAATCAGCCCCAGCATTTT; CDR3 protein: CASKTYSGQGNQPQHF; J gene: TRBJ1-5; clone size: -; D gene: TRBD1; V gene: TRBV28
CDR3 DNA: TGCGCCAGCAGCTTGGCCGGGGAAGGAGATACGCAGTATTTT; CDR3 protein: CASSLAGEGDTQYF; J gene: TRBJ2-3; clone size: -; D gene: -; V gene: TRBV5-1
CDR3 DNA: TGCGCCAGCAGCTCTGGGGGGACAGGTAATCAGCCCCAGCATTTT; CDR3 protein: CASSSGGTGNQPQHF; J gene: TRBJ1-5; clone size: few; D gene: TRBD1; V gene: TRBV5-1
CDR3 DNA: TGTGCCAGCTCACCACCGTTTCAGGGGGGCGCGGTTGAAAAACTGTTTTTT; CDR3 protein: CASSPPFQGGAVEKLFF; J gene: TRBJ1-4; clone size: -; D gene: TRBD1; V gene: TRBV18
CDR3 DNA: TGCGCCAGCAGCTTGGGGGACTTCGGACAGCCCCAGCATTTT; CDR3 protein: CASSLGDFGQPQHF; J gene: TRBJ1-5; clone size: -; D gene: -; V gene: TRBV5-1
CDR3 DNA: TGTGCCAGCAGCACAGGGGGCCGCACTGAAGCTTTCTTT; CDR3 protein: CASSTGGRTEAFF; J gene: TRBJ1-1; clone size: few; D gene: TRBD1; V gene: TRBV27
CDR3 DNA: TGTGCCAGCAGTTTTGACAGCCTAACCTATACCTTC; CDR3 protein: CASSFDSLTYTF; J gene: TRBJ1-2; clone size: few; D gene: -; V gene: TRBV27
CDR3 DNA: TGTGCCAGCAGTTACGGAGCTTATAGCAATCAGCCCCAGCATTTT; CDR3 protein: CASSYGAYSNQPQHF; J gene: TRBJ1-5; clone size: -; D gene: -; V gene: TRBV6-5
CDR3 DNA: TGTGCCAGCAGCTTAGAAGGCTACACTACCCAAGAGACCCAGTACTTC; CDR3 protein: CASSLEGYTTQETQYF; J gene: TRBJ2-5; clone size: -; D gene: -; V gene: TRBV11-2
CDR3 DNA: TGCGCCAGCAGCGTGTGGACTACGAACACTGAAGCTTTCTTT; CDR3 protein: CASSVWTTNTEAFF; J gene: TRBJ1-1; clone size: -; D gene: -; V gene: TRBV5-1
CDR3 DNA: TGTGCCACCAGCAGAGCTCAGGGGGCCGGAATCTCTGGAAACACCATATATTTT; CDR3 protein: CATSRAQGAGISGNTIYF; J gene: TRBJ1-3; clone size: -; D gene: TRBD1; V gene: TRBV15